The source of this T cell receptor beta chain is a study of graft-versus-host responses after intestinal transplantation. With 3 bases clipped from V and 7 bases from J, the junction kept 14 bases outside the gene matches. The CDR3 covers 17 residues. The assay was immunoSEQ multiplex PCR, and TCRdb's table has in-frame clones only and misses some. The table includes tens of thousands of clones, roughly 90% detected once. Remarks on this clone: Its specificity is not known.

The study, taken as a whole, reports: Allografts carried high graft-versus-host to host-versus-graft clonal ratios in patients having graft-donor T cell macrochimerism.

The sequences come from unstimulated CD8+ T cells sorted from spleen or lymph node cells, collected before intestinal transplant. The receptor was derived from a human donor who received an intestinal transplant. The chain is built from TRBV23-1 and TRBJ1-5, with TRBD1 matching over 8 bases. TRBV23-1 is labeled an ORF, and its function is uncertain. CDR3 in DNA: TGCGCCAGCAGTCATCGCATCGGACAGGGAGGAGACCAGCCCCAGCATTTT. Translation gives CASSHRIGQGGDQPQHF.